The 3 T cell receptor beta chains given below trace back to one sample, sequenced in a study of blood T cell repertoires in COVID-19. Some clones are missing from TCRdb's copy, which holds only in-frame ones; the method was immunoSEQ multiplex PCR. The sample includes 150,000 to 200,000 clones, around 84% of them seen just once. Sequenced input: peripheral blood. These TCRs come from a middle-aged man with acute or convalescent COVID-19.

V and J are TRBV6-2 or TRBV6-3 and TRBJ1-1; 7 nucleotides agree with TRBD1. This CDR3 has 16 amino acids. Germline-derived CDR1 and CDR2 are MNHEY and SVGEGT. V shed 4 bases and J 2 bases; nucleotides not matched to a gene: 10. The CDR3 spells CASSSLTGTLNTEAFF. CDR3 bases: TGTGCCAGCAGTTCCCTGACAGGGACCCTTAACACTGAAGCTTTCTTT.

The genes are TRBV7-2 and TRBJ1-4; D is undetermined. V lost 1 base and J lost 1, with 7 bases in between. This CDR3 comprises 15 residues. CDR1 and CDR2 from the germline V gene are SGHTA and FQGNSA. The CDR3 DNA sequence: TGTGCCAGCAGCTTAGATGGGCGAACTAATGAAAAACTGTTTTTT. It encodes CASSLDGRTNEKLFF.

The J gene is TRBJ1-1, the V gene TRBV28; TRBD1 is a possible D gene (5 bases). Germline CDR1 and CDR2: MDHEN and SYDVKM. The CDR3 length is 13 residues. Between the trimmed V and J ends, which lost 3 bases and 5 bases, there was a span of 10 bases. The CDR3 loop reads CASSLGGRTEAFF. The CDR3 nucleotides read TGTGCCAGCAGTTTGGGGGGACGAACTGAAGCTTTCTTT.